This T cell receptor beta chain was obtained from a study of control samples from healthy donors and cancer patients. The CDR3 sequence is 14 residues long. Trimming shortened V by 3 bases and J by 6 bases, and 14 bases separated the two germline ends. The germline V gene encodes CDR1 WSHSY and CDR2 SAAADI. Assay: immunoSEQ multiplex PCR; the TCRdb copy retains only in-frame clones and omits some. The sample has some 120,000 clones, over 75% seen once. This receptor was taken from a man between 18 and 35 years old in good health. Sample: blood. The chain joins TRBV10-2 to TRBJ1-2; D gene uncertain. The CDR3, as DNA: TGCGCCAGCAGTGATTTACACAGAGAAGATGGCTACACCTTC. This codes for CASSDLHREDGYTF.